The text below deals with one T cell receptor beta chain. Its specificity is not known. This record comes from a study of shared clonotypes between healthy human individuals. Study observations and caveats: Expectations were that clonotype sharing among donors would be affected by sequencing depth. Generally, naive subsets came out with larger estimated richness than memory subsets.

Generated by immunoSEQ multiplex PCR, the TCRdb table keeps only in-frame clones and is missing some. The data show roughly 2,000,000 clones, approximately 95% seen once. The germline CDR1 and CDR2 sequences are MNHNS and SASEGT. V was shortened by 5 bases and J by 0 bases, with 13 bases between the two germline ends. The CDR3 consists of 15 residues. It was CD45RO-negative cells, positively selected for CCR7, that made up naive CD8 cells, with terminally differentiated effector memory CD45RA+ cells excluded. The sequence was collected from a man aged 18 to 30 in good health. V and J are TRBV6-1 and TRBJ1-1, with unresolved D. The sequencing sample was made of naive CD8+ T cells sorted from blood. CDR3: CASSLPGWVNTEAFF. In DNA form, the CDR3 reads TGTGCCAGCAGTCTTCCGGGGTGGGTGAACACTGAAGCTTTCTTT.